This TCR beta chain was retrieved from a study of post-analysis software for immune sequencing data. At the level of the study: Disease courses included relapsing-remitting, secondary progressive and progressive-relapsing multiple sclerosis.

The library was made from cDNA and included unique molecular identifiers. Approximately 500,000 cDNA molecules were obtained from roughly 0.93 to 9.6 million T cells. TCRdb reprocessed the PCR reads via MiXCR and lists one record per CDR3 protein. The sample has under 900,000 distinct CDR3 sequences, about 50% seen once. Study observations and caveats: Controls significantly exceeded multiple sclerosis patients in normalized Chao1 diversity. Elevated frequency relative to controls characterized four to six TRBV segments in patients, TRBV5-6, TRBV5-1 and TRBV20-1 among them.

This clonotype was seen a handful of times. Its antigen is unidentified. The CDR3 is 14 residues long. Germline V gene data show CDR1 as LNHNV and CDR2 as YYDKDF (reference sequence). Between the trimmed V and J ends, which lost 4 bases and 4 bases, there was a span of 11 bases. Sequenced: blood. The genes are TRBV15 and TRBJ2-4; D is unclear. This receptor was taken from a girl between 5 and 17 years old with multiple sclerosis. DNA of the CDR3: TGTGCCACCAGCAAGGGAACAGATAAAAACATTCAGTACTTC. Translating gives CATSKGTDKNIQYF.